This T cell receptor (beta chain) is from a study of metastatic and nonmetastatic thyroid tumors. Study-level information: Repertoire comparisons spanned blood and tumor or nodule tissue from malignant and benign thyroid patients. Study-wide findings and caveats: Significantly higher TCR beta diversity was reportedly seen in malignant thyroid tumors than benign nodules, in blood and tumor.

As handled by the study authors: Between-group CDR3 differences, defined by clinicopathological status, yielded a distant-metastasis classifier for papillary thyroid cancer. TCRdb reassembled clones from the PCR reads with MiXCR. These V and J calls rely on TCRdb rather than the paper's analysis. The data show 30,000 to 45,000 clones, 40% to 55% seen once. As regards this clone: As yet, its antigen is unknown.

The CDR3 contains 14 residues. The V and J ends lost 3 bases and 7 bases respectively, with 13 bases between them. The germline CDR1 and CDR2 sequences are GTSNPN and SVGIG (reference sequence). There were no patients who had received any treatment before thyroid surgery. This chain joins TRBV30 and TRBJ1-6; weak D call: TRBD1 (5 bases). The clonotype was recovered from a male donor with papillary thyroid cancer or a benign thyroid nodule (not recorded which). Some clones in this sample may be carry-over from other donors' samples. The sample comprised tumor tissue. CDR3 DNA: TGTGCCTGGAGCCCAGGACATACCAATTCACCCCTCCACTTT. Translated: CAWSPGHTNSPLHF.